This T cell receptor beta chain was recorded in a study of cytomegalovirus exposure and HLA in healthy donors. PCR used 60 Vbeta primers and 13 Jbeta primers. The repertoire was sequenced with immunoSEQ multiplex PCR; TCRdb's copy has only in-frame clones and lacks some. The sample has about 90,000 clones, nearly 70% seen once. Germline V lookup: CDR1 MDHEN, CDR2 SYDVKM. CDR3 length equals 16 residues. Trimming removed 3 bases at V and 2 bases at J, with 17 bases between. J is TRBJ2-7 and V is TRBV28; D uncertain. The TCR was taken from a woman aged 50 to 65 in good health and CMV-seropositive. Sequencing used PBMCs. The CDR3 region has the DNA TGTGCCAGCAGTTTTTCGGAAATGGTCCTAGCCTACGAGCAGTACTTC. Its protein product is CASSFSEMVLAYEQYF.